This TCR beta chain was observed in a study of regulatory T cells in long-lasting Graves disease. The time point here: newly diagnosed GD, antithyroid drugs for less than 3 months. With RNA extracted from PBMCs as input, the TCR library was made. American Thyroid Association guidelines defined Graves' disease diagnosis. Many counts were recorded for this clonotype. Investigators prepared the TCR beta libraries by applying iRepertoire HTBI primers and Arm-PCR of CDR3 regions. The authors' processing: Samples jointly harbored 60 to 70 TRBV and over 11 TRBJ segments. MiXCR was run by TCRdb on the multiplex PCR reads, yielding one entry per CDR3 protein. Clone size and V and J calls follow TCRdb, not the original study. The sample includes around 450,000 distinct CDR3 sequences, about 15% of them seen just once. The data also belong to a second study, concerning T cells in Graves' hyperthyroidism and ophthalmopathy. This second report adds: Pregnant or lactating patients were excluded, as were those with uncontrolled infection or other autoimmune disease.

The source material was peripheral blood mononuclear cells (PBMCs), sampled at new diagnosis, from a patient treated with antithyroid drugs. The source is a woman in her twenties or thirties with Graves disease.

The CDR3 region has the DNA TGCGCCAGCAGCTTGGCTTGGACAGGGGATTTCCTGGCCTACGAGCAGTACTTC. Translated, it gives CASSLAWTGDFLAYEQYF. The chain joins TRBV5-1 to TRBJ2-7; 9 positions agree with TRBD1. CDR1 and CDR2 from the germline V gene are SGHRS and YFSETQ. The CDR3 is 18 amino acids. With 0 bases clipped from V and 2 bases from J, the junction kept 12 bases outside the gene matches.